Listed here is a single T cell receptor (beta chain). The antigen is undetermined. The data are from a study of cytomegalovirus exposure and HLA in healthy donors. Study-wide results and limits: Among the CMV-associated chains, three were confirmed in vitro as specific for CMV antigens. An analysis that was carried out later associated approximately 15,000 TCR beta sequences with HLA alleles at 0.05 false discovery rate. Per a prior analysis, the majority of TCR beta V segments were productive roughly 87% or roughly 30% of the time. Indistinguishability led to the exclusion of some V segments, TRBV6-2 and TRBV6-3 included.

60 Vbeta and 13 Jbeta primers were used in PCR. The assay was immunoSEQ multiplex PCR, and TCRdb's table has in-frame clones only and misses some. The sample lists about 130,000 clones; 80% to 90% were seen once. V was clipped by 3 bases and J by 0 bases, with 23 bases between them. Germline V gives CDR1 MGHRA, CDR2 YSYEKL. CDR3 length: 19 amino acids. The origin of this receptor is a woman aged 40-49 years in good health and CMV-seropositive. The V gene is TRBV4-1, the J gene TRBJ1-2; weak D call: TRBD1 (5 bases). The material sequenced was PBMCs. The CDR3 reads CASSHDGAKTRDTNYGYTF. CDR3 DNA: TGCGCCAGCAGCCACGACGGTGCCAAAACCAGGGATACTAACTATGGCTACACCTTC.